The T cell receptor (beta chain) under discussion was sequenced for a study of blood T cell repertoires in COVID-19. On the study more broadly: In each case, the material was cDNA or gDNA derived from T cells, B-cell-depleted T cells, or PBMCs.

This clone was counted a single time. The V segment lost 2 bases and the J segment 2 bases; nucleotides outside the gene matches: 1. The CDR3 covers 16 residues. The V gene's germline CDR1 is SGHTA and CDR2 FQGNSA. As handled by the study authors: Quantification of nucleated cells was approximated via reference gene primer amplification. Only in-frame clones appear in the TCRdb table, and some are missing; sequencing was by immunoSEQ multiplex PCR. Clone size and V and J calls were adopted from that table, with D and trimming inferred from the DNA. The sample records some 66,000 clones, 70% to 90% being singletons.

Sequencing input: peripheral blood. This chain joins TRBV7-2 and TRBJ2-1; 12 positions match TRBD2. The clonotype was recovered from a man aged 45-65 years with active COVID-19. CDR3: CASSLWTSGTYNEQFF. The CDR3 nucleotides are TGTGCCAGCAGCTTATGGACTAGCGGGACCTACAATGAGCAGTTCTTC.